This T cell receptor (beta chain) derives from a study of blood T cell repertoires in COVID-19. Repertoires were generated with immunoSEQ multiplex PCR, while TCRdb's copy carries only in-frame clones and drops some. Among about 280,000 clones listed, 87% were seen once. V lost 7 bases and J lost 0, with 11 bases in between. Germline assignment: CDR1 SNHLY and CDR2 FYNNEI. CDR3 length: 14 residues. The chain joins TRBV2 to TRBJ2-3, with D unclear. This clonotype originated in a woman between 40 and 55 years old who had recovered from COVID-19. Sequencing was carried out using PBMCs or T cells enriched from blood (not recorded which). CDR3 loop: CASTRRSSTDTQYF. In DNA form, the CDR3 reads TGTGCCAGCACTCGCAGATCTAGCACAGATACGCAGTATTTT.